The 21 T cell receptor beta chains presented below share a single source sample, sequenced in a study of shared clonotypes between healthy human individuals. Assay: immunoSEQ multiplex PCR; the TCRdb copy retains only in-frame clones and omits some. The table shows about 960,000 clones, with more than 75% occurring only once. Sequencing was performed on memory CD4+ T cells sorted from blood. Specified subset: CD45RA-negative fraction. These receptors all stem from a man between 18 and 35 years old in good health.

The V call is TRBV7-9, the J call TRBJ1-4; D gene ambiguous. Trimming took 9 bases from V and 7 from J, leaving 12 bases between them. CDR1 and CDR2 from the germline V gene are SEHNR and FQNEAQ (reference sequence). This CDR3 contains 12 residues. CDR3 loop: CASRMASEKLFF. DNA for the CDR3: TGTGCCAGTCGAATGGCGAGTGAAAAACTGTTTTTT. The complete variable domain, with remaining parts taken from reference TRBV7-9 and TRBJ1-4, reads DTGVSQNPRHKITKRGQNVTFRCDPISEHNRLYWYRQTLGQGPEFLTYFQNEAQLEKSRLLSDRFSAERPKGSFSTLEIQRTEQGDSAMYLCASRMASEKLFFGSGTQLSVL.

This clone has just a few counts. CDR3 sequence: CASSPGVSGTGELFF. The CDR3 coding sequence is TGTGCCAGCTCACCAGGAGTGTCGGGTACCGGGGAGCTGTTTTTT. The rearrangement links TRBV18 to TRBJ2-2; D unresolved. This CDR3 has 15 residues. CDR1 KGHSH and CDR2 LQKENI come from the germline V gene. V was cut by 2 bases and J by 5 bases, with 12 bases left in between. Drawing the rest from reference TRBV18 and TRBJ2-2, the complete variable domain is NAGVMQNPRHLVRRRGQEARLRCSPMKGHSHVYWYRQLPEEGLKFMVYLQKENIIDESGMPKERFSAEFPKEGPSILRIQQVVRGDSAAYFCASSPGVSGTGELFFGEGSRLTVL.

The CDR3 DNA sequence: TGTGCCAGCAGTCCCGTGGCGGGGGGCTCCTACAATGAGCAGTTCTTC. Translating gives CASSPVAGGSYNEQFF. This rearrangement joins TRBV28 to TRBJ2-1; TRBD2 matches at 8 bases. This CDR3 region has 16 residues. V shed 5 bases and J 0 bases; nucleotides not matched to a gene: 6. CDR1 and CDR2 from the germline V gene are MDHEN and SYDVKM.

This sequence joins TRBV7-8 and TRBJ2-5; TRBD1 might be the D (8 bases). Germline V gene lookup returns CDR1 SGHVS and CDR2 FQNEAQ. There are 16 residues in the CDR3. V was clipped by 4 bases and J by 5 bases, with 20 bases between them. CDR3 nucleotides: TGTGCCAGCAGCTCCAACAGGGGGGGGCCGTGGGAGACCCAGTACTTC. It yields the protein CASSSNRGGPWETQYF.

This chain's CDR3 is CSVAWQGARTDTQYF. CDR3 bases: TGCAGCGTTGCGTGGCAGGGGGCTAGAACAGATACGCAGTATTTT. The chain couples TRBV29-1 to TRBJ2-3, with 8 bases identical to TRBD1. The germline gives CDR1 SQVTM, CDR2 ANQGSEA. V gave up 4 bases and J gave up 3 bases; unmatched junction bases: 9. The CDR3 loop spans 15 amino acids.

This clone appeared a single time. The V gene is TRBV6-1, the J gene TRBJ2-5; no clear D gene. This CDR3 comprises 11 residues. V was cut by 8 bases and J by 14 bases, with 18 bases left in between. Germline loops: CDR1 MNHNS, CDR2 SASEGT. As DNA, the CDR3 is TGTGCCAGCCGGTCCCCTGGTAGCTTCTACTTC. Amino acids: CASRSPGSFYF.

The chain employs TRBV7-9 and TRBJ2-1; no firm D call. Germline values: CDR1 SEHNR, CDR2 FQNEAQ (reference sequence). The length of the CDR3 is 12 residues. Trimming removed 5 bases from V and 8 bases from J, with 10 bases in between. Here the CDR3 reads CASSPADYEQFF. The CDR3 nucleotides are TGTGCCAGCAGCCCCGCTGATTATGAGCAGTTCTTC.

The V call is TRBV7-9, the J call TRBJ2-1, with D possibly TRBD2 on 6 matching bases. CDR1 SEHNR and CDR2 FQNEAQ come from the germline V gene (reference sequence). V shed 3 bases and J shed 9 bases, with 18 bases lying between them. This CDR3 is built from 15 residues. CDR3 region: CASSFSGTPGGEQFF. CDR3 in DNA: TGTGCCAGCAGCTTTTCGGGGACTCCCGGGGGTGAGCAGTTCTTC.

This chain joins TRBV27 and TRBJ1-5; D is uncertain. This CDR3 region has 18 residues. V lost 1 base and J lost 7, with 23 bases in between. Germline values: CDR1 MNHEY, CDR2 SMNVEV (reference sequence). Here the CDR3 reads CASSLYVSWGGRYQPQHF. The CDR3 DNA follows: TGTGCCAGCAGTTTATACGTCTCTTGGGGTGGACGGTACCAGCCCCAGCATTTT.

This clone was counted only a few times. The chain links TRBV11-1 to TRBJ2-2; D perhaps matches TRBD2 (5 bases). Per the germline V gene, CDR1 is SGHAT and CDR2 is FQDESV (reference sequence). This CDR3 contains 14 residues. Trimming pared 5 bases from V and 5 bases from J, leaving 12 bases between. The CDR3 nucleotides read TGTGCCAGCAGCCTCACTTCGGGGACCGGGGAGCTGTTTTTT. Its translation is CASSLTSGTGELFF.

J is TRBJ1-4 and V is TRBV6-1; TRBD1 agrees at 11 bases. The CDR3 is 19 amino acids. V shed 2 bases and J 4 bases; nucleotides not matched to a gene: 12. Germline values: CDR1 MNHNS, CDR2 SASEGT. In DNA, the CDR3 is TGTGCCAGCAGTGAAAGGTGGACAGGGGGCGTAAAACGTAATGAAAAACTGTTTTTT. This gives the protein CASSERWTGGVKRNEKLFF.

This rearrangement joins TRBV5-1 to TRBJ1-1, with D possibly being TRBD1 (5 bases). Trimming removed 0 bases at V and 3 bases at J, with 12 bases between. This CDR3 has 15 amino acids. The germline gives CDR1 SGHRS, CDR2 YFSETQ. The CDR3 bases are TGCGCCAGCAGCTTGGCTCTGGGGCGGGACACTGAAGCTTTCTTT. It specifies CASSLALGRDTEAFF.

The chain has TRBV18 and TRBJ2-7; 10 bases match TRBD2. The junction had 4 bases not matched to a gene; V was cut back by 6 bases and J by 2 bases. Germline CDR1 reads KGHSH; CDR2 reads LQKENI. CDR3 length: 14 amino acids. CDR3 sequence reads: CASSITSGAYEQYF. The DNA for the CDR3 is TGTGCCAGCTCGATTACTAGCGGGGCCTACGAGCAGTACTTC.

The chain is built from TRBV25-1 and TRBJ2-5; 7 bases are shared with TRBD2. CDR1 and CDR2 from the germline V gene are MGHDK and SYGVNS. Trimming took 4 bases from V and 3 from J; bases not matched to a gene: 8. This CDR3 is 15 amino acids long. The CDR3 here is CASSGTGTTKETQYF. Here the CDR3 DNA reads TGTGCCAGCAGTGGTACCGGGACTACGAAAGAGACCCAGTACTTC.

V usage is TRBV7-2 and J usage is TRBJ1-1; no reliable D call. V lost 2 bases and J 3 bases, leaving 7 bases between the germline ends. Germline V gene lookup returns CDR1 SGHTA and CDR2 FQGNSA. The CDR3 has 13 amino acids. As DNA, the CDR3 is TGTGCCAGCAGCTTACAACGGCACACTGAAGCTTTCTTT. It yields the protein CASSLQRHTEAFF.

This clone was counted a few times. Here the CDR3 DNA reads TGCGCCAGCAGGAGGACAGGTAGCTCCTACAATGAGCAGTTCTTC. Translation: CASRRTGSSYNEQFF. The chain couples TRBV23-1 to TRBJ2-1; 7 bases are shared with TRBD1. TRBV23-1 is noted as an ORF with a role that remains uncertain. This CDR3 spans 15 amino acids. V dropped 6 bases and J dropped 0; count of bases not matched to a gene: 5.

This clone was counted only a few times. The gene calls are TRBV7-8 and TRBJ1-5; 10 positions agree with TRBD1. The CDR3 spans 14 residues. V lost 3 bases and J lost 7; bases outside the gene matches: 3. CDR1 SGHVS and CDR2 FQNEAQ come from the germline V gene. The chain's CDR3 is CASSFGQGEQPQHF. CDR3 DNA: TGTGCCAGCAGCTTTGGACAGGGGGAGCAGCCCCAGCATTTT. Filled out from reference TRBV7-8 and TRBJ1-5, the complete variable domain reads GAGVSQSPRYKVAKRGQDVALRCDPISGHVSLFWYQQALGQGPEFLTYFQNEAQLDKSGLPSDRFFAERPEGSVSTLKIQRTQQEDSAVYLCASSFGQGEQPQHFGDGTRLSIL.

This clone was seen at least ten times. The genes are TRBV9 and TRBJ1-6; D perhaps matches TRBD1 (5 bases). V dropped 4 bases and J dropped 12 bases, with 26 bases sitting between them. The germline V gene encodes CDR1 SGDLS and CDR2 YYNGEE. The CDR3 spans 17 residues. The CDR3 is CASSPTPPTWSGGPLHF. CDR3 coding DNA: TGTGCCAGCAGCCCCACCCCTCCGACTTGGTCGGGGGGACCCCTCCACTTT.

The chain recombines TRBV19 with TRBJ1-6, with a tentative D call TRBD1 (6 bases). In germline, CDR1 is LNHDA, CDR2 SQIVND (reference sequence). The CDR3 length is 15 residues. Trimming shortened V by 3 bases and J by 6 bases, and 12 bases separated the two germline ends. CDR3 protein: CASSIGGQINSPLHF. The CDR3 nucleotides are TGTGCCAGTAGTATCGGGGGGCAGATTAATTCACCCCTCCACTTT.

The V gene is TRBV10-3, the J gene TRBJ1-4; a weak D match, TRBD1 (6 bases). This CDR3 comprises 20 residues. CDR1 ENHRY and CDR2 SYGVKD come from the germline V gene. The ends were cut back, 6 bases at V and 3 bases at J, with 29 bases in the middle. CDR3 loop: CAISDPGHGPGLRANEKLFF. As DNA, the CDR3 is TGTGCCATCAGCGACCCGGGACATGGCCCAGGTCTGCGGGCTAATGAAAAACTGTTTTTT.

V and J are TRBV7-2 and TRBJ1-4; D is undetermined. CDR1 and CDR2 from the germline V gene are SGHTA and FQGNSA. The V and J ends lost 2 bases and 4 bases respectively, with 17 bases between them. This CDR3 has 17 amino acids. CDR3: CASSLKSRRSGNEKLFF. CDR3 nucleotides: TGTGCCAGCAGCTTAAAATCCCGGAGGTCGGGTAATGAAAAACTGTTTTTT.